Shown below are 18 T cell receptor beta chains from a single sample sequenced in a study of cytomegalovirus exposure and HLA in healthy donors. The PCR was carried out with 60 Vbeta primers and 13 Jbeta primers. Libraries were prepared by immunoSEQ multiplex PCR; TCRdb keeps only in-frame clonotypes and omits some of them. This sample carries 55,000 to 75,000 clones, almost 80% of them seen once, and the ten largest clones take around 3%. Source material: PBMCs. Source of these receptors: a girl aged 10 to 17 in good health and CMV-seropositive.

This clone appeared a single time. In DNA, the CDR3 is TGTGCCAGCAGCCCTGAAGCCTGGACAGGGAGACCTGAAGCTTTCTTT. Its protein is CASSPEAWTGRPEAFF. The rearrangement uses TRBV11-2 and TRBJ1-1, with 8 bases that match TRBD1. J lost 6 bases, V lost 5 bases, and 14 bases had no gene match. This CDR3 is built from 16 residues. CDR1 is SGHAT, CDR2 FQNNGV, per germline.

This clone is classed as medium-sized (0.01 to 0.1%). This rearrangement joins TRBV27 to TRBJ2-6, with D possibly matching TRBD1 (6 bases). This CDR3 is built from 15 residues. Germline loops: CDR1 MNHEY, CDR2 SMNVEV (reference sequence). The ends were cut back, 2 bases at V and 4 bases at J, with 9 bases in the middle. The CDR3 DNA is TGTGCCAGCAGTTTAAACAGGGCCGGGGCCAACGTCCTGACTTTC. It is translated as CASSLNRAGANVLTF.

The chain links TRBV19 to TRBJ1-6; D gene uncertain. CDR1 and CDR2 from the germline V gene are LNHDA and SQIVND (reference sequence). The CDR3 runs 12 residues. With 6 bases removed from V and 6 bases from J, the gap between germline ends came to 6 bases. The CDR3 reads CASRQSNSPLHF. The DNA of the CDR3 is TGTGCCAGTAGACAGAGTAATTCACCCCTCCACTTT. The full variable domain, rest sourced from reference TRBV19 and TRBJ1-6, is DGGITQSPKYLFRKEGQNVTLSCEQNLNHDAMYWYRQDPGQGLRLIYYSQIVNDFQKGDIAEGYSVSREKKESFPLTVTSAQKNPTAFYLCASRQSNSPLHFGNGTRLTVT.

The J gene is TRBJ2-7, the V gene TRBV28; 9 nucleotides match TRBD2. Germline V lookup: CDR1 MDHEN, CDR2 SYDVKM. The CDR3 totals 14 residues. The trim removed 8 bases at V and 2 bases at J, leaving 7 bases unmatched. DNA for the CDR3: TGTGCCAGCGGAAAGAGCGGGAGGCCCTACGAGCAGTACTTC. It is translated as CASGKSGRPYEQYF.

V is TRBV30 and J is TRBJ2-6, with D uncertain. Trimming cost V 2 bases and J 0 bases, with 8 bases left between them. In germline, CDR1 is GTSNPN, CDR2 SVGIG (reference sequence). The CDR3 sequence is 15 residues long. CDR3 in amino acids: CAWSLSLSGANVLTF. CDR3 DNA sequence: TGTGCCTGGAGTTTAAGCCTCTCTGGGGCCAACGTCCTGACTTTC.

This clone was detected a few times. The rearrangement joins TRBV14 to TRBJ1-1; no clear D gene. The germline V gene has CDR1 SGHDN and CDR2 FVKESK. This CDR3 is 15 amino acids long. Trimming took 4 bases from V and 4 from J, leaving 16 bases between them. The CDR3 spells CASSRGGRVGTEAFF. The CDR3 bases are TGTGCCAGCAGCCGGGGAGGGAGGGTGGGCACTGAAGCTTTCTTT.

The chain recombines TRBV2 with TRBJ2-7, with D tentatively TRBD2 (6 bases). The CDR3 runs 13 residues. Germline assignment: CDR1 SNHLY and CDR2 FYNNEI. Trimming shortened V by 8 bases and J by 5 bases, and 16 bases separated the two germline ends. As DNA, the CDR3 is TGTGCCAGCTGCCAAGGAGGGAACCACGAGCAGTACTTC. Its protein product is CASCQGGNHEQYF.

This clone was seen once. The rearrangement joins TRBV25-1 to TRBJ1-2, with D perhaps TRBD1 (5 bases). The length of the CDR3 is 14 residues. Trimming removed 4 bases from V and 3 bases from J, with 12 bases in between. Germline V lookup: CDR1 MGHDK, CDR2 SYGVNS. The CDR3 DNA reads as TGTGCCAGCAGTGCGACCGGGACTCACTATGGCTACACCTTC. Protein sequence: CASSATGTHYGYTF.

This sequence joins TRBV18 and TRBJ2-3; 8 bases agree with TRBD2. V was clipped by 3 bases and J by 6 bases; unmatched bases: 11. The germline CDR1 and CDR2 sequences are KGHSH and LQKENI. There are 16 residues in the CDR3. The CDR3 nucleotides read TGTGCCAGCTCACCTTGGTCTGGGACTAGTGACGATACGCAGTATTTT. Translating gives CASSPWSGTSDDTQYF.

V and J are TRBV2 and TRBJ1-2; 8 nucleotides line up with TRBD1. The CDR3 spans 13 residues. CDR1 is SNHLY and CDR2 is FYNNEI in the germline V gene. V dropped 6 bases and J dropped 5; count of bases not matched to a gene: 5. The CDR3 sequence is CASRQGVEYGYTF. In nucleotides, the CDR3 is TGTGCCAGCAGACAGGGGGTTGAATATGGCTACACCTTC.

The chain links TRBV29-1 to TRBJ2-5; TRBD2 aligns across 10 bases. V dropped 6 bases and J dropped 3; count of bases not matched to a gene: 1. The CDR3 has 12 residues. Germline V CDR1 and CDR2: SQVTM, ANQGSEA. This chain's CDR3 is CSVLAGEETQYF. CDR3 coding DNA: TGCAGCGTGCTAGCGGGAGAAGAGACCCAGTACTTC.

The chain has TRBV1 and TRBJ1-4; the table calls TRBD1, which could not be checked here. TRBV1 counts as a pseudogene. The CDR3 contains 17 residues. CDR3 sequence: CTSSQSDRGQGREKLFF. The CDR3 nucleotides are TGCACCAGCAGCCAATCTGATAGGGGACAGGGACGTGAAAAACTGTTTTTT.

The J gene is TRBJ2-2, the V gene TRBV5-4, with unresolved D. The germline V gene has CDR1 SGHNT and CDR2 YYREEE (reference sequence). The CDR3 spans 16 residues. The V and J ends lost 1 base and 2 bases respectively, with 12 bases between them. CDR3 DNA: TGTGCCAGCAGCTTGAACCAGGTCGGAAACACCGGGGAGCTGTTTTTT. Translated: CASSLNQVGNTGELFF.

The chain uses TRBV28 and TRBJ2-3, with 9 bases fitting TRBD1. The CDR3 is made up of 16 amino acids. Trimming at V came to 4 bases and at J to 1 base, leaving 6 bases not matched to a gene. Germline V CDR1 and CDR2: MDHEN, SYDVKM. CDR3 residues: CASSSTGGRGTDTQYF. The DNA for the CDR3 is TGTGCCAGCAGTTCCACAGGGGGCCGAGGCACAGATACGCAGTATTTT.

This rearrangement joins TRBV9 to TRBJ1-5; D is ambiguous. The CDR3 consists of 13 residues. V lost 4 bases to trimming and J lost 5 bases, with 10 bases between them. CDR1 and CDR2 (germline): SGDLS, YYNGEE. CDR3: CASSPRGDQPQHF. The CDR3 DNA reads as TGTGCCAGCAGCCCACGGGGAGATCAGCCCCAGCATTTT.

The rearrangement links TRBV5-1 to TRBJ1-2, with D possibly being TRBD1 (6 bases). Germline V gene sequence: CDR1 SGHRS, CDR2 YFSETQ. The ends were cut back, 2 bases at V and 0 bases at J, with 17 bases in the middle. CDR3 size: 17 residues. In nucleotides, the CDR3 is TGCGCCAGCAGCTTCGCGGGGGCTGGAGGTGCTAACTATGGCTACACCTTC. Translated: CASSFAGAGGANYGYTF.

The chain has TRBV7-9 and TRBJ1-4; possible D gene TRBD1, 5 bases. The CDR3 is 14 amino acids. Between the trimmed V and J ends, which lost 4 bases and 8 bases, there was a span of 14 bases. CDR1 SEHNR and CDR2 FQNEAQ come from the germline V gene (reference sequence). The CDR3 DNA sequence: TGTGCCAGCAGCTCGCAGGGCGGACGAGAAAAACTGTTTTTT. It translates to CASSSQGGREKLFF.

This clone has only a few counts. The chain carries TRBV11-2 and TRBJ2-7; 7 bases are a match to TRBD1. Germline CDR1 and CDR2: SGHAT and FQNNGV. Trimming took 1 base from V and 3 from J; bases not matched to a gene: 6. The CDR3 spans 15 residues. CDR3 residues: CASSLARGPVYEQYF. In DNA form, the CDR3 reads TGTGCCAGCAGCTTAGCAAGGGGGCCAGTCTACGAGCAGTACTTC.